The entry below gives a single T cell receptor beta chain sequence along with its context. Its antigen is still unknown. Trimming took 7 bases from V and 7 from J; bases not matched to a gene: 9. This CDR3 contains 13 residues. CDR1 and CDR2 (germline): LGHNA, YNFKEQ. The repertoire was sequenced with immunoSEQ multiplex PCR; TCRdb's copy has only in-frame clones and lacks some. This table holds 15,000 to 20,000 clones, over 60% found once. The entry originates in a study of OX40 agonist ivuxolimab in advanced cancers. The wider study: Averaging roughly 60 years in age, with a range of roughly 23 to 85, the cohort was 65% to 85% male. A partial response was reached by three patients: one with hepatocellular carcinoma and two with cutaneous melanoma. Study observations and caveats: Some of the lowest clonal expansion was seen in partial responders at 0.1-3.0 mg/kg.

Systemic immunosuppression or a history of autoimmune disease excluded patients. The gene calls are TRBV4-2 and TRBJ1-2; TRBD1 agrees at 7 bases. Sequenced material: CD4+ or CD8+ T cells sorted from blood, taken in a trial of the OX40 agonist ivuxolimab. The clonotype comes from an adult with an advanced solid tumor such as melanoma, head and neck, liver or kidney cancer. The CDR3 coding sequence is TGTGCCAGCAAGATCAGGGGGTATGCTGGCTACACCTTC. Translated: CASKIRGYAGYTF.